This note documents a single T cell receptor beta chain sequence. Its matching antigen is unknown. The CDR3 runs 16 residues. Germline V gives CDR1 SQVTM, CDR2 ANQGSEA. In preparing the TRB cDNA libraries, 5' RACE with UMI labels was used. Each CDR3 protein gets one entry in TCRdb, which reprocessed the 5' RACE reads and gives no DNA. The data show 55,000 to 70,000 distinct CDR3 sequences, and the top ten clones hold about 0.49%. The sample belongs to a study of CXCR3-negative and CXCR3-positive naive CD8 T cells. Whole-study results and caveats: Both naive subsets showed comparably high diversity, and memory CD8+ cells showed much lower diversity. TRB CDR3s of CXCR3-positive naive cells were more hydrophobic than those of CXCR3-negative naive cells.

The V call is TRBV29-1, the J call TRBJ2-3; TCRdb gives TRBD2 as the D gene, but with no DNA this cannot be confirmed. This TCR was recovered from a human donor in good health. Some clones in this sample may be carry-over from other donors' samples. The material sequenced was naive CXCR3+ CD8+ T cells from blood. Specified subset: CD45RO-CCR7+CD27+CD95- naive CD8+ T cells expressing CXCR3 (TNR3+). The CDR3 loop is CSVEDPTGPHTDTQYF.